This section outlines one TCR beta chain sequence together with its context. The data are from a study of shared clonotypes between healthy human individuals. The sorted-subset replicate PCRs were given approximately 190 ng DNA, which is tens of thousands of T cell genomes. Some clones are missing from TCRdb's copy, which holds only in-frame ones; the method was immunoSEQ multiplex PCR. The sample carries some 2 million clones, 85% to 95% recorded once. Trimming removed 0 bases from V and 2 bases from J, with 14 bases in between. In germline, CDR1 is SEHNR, CDR2 FQNEAQ (reference sequence). The length of the CDR3 is 16 residues. CD8 cells classed as naive were CD45RO-negative and positively selected for CCR7, excluding terminally differentiated effector memory CD45RA+ cells.

Sequencing was performed on naive CD8+ T cells sorted from blood. The TCR comes from a man younger than 35 in good health. The genes are TRBV7-9 and TRBJ2-7; possibly TRBD2 for D (6 bases). CDR3 sequence reads: CASSLAAQGGPYEQYF. The CDR3 coding sequence is TGTGCCAGCAGCTTAGCGGCTCAGGGAGGCCCCTACGAGCAGTACTTC.